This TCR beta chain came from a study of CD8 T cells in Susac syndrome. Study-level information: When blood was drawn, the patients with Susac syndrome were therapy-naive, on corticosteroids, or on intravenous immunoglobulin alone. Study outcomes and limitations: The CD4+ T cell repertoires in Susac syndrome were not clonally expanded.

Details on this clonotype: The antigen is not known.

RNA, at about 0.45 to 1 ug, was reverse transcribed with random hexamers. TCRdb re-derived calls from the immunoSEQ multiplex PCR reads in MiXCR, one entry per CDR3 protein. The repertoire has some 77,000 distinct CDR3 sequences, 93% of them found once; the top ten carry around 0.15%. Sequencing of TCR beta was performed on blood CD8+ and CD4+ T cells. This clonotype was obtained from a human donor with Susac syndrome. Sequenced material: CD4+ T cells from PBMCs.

The CDR3 spells CASSLNRQGAGYTEAFF. The CDR3 nucleotides read TGTGCCAGCAGCTTGAACCGACAGGGGGCCGGTTACACTGAAGCTTTCTTT. The chain uses TRBV5-4 and TRBJ1-1, with 10 bases identical to TRBD1. In germline, CDR1 is SGHNT, CDR2 YYREEE (reference sequence). This CDR3 comprises 17 residues. V gave up 1 base and J gave up 3 bases; unmatched junction bases: 9. Full variable domain (missing parts from reference TRBV5-4 and TRBJ1-1): ETGVTQSPTHLIKTRGQQVTLRCSSQSGHNTVSWYQQALGQGPQFIFQYYREEENGRGNFPPRFSGLQFPNYSSELNVNALELDDSALYLCASSLNRQGAGYTEAFFGQGTRLTVV.